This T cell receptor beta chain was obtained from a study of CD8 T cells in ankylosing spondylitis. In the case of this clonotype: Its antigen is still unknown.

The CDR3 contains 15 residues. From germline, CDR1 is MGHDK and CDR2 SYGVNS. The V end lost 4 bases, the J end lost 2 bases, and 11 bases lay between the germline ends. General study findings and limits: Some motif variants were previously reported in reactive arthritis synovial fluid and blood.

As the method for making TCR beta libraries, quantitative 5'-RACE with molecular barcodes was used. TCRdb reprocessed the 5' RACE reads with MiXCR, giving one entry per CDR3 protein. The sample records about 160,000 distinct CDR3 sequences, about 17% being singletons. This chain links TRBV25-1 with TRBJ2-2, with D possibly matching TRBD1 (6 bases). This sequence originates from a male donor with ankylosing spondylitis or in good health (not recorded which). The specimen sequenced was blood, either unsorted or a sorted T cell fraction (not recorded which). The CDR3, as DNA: TGTGCCAGCAGTGTGGTAGGGGGAAACACCGGGGAGCTGTTTTTT. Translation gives CASSVVGGNTGELFF.